This T cell receptor beta chain was documented in a study of blood T cell repertoires in COVID-19. Looking at the study overall: COVID-19 samples from acute and convalescent phases originated in the United States, Italy and Spain. T cells, B-cell-depleted T cells, or PBMCs provided the cDNA or gDNA that served as material.

In the original processing: The assay estimated nucleated cells by amplifying reference gene primers. Measured with immunoSEQ multiplex PCR; TCRdb has only the in-frame clones, and not every one. D and trimming were read from the DNA, whereas the V and J calls and clone size are those reported in that table. The table lists 200,000 to 250,000 clones, 86% of them singletons. The CDR3 is made up of 14 amino acids. Germline loops: CDR1 MDHEN, CDR2 SYDVKM. V was pared by 10 bases and J by 4 bases, with 20 bases between. The sequence was collected from a man between 60 and 75 years old with acute or convalescent COVID-19. The chain recombines TRBV28 with TRBJ2-7; possibly TRBD1 for D (6 bases). The material sequenced was peripheral blood. CDR3 in amino acids: CATSWGHRDYEQYF. CDR3 bases: TGTGCCACCTCCTGGGGACACCGGGATTACGAGCAGTACTTC.